This T cell receptor beta chain was recorded in a study of blood T cell repertoires in COVID-19. Study information: Both acute and convalescent COVID-19 samples were obtained from the United States, Italy and Spain. Sources were T cells, B-cell-depleted T cells, or PBMCs; the material itself was cDNA or gDNA.

Per germline, CDR1 SQVTM and CDR2 ANQGSEA. The CDR3 extends over 13 amino acids. V trimming: 3 bases; J trimming: 5 bases; junction bases outside the gene matches: 1. As processed by the authors: Estimated nucleated cell counts came from reference gene primer amplification. The assay was immunoSEQ multiplex PCR, and TCRdb's table has in-frame clones only and misses some. D and trimming come from the DNA, and the V and J calls and clone size come from that table. This sample has some 66,000 clones; 93% occur once, and the top ten carry about 2.6%. This receptor was taken from a man aged 65-85 years with active COVID-19. Sequenced: peripheral blood. The chain joins TRBV29-1 to TRBJ2-3, with 11 bases matching TRBD2. This CDR3 reads CSVETSGVDTQYF. For the CDR3, the DNA is TGCAGCGTTGAGACTAGCGGGGTAGATACGCAGTATTTT.